Following are 7 T cell receptor beta chains from one sample sequenced in a study of T cell repertoires in cytomegalovirus infection. Their antigens are not known. One entry per CDR3 protein, called by TCRdb with MiXCR from the reads. This table holds approximately 300,000 distinct CDR3 sequences, 25% found once. The source was cultured PBMCs, collected from culture after CMV antigen stimulation. These receptors all come from a human donor in good health (CMV status not recorded). Some clones in this sample may be carry-over from other donors' samples.

This clonotype was counted between two and nine times. The J gene is TRBJ1-1, the V gene TRBV5-6; tentative D call: TRBD1 (5 bases). Trimming removed 0 bases from V and 14 bases from J, with 17 bases in between. Germline V gene lookup returns CDR1 SGHDT and CDR2 YYEEEE. The CDR3 loop spans 13 amino acids. The CDR3 here is CASSLDRGRGDFF. As DNA, the CDR3 is TGTGCCAGCAGCTTGGATAGAGGACGGGGGGACTTCTTT.

The V and J genes are TRBV19 and TRBJ2-7, with 10 nucleotides matching TRBD2. V gave up 5 bases and J gave up 3 bases; unmatched junction bases: 7. This CDR3 region has 15 residues. Germline assignment: CDR1 LNHDA and CDR2 SQIVND (reference sequence). CDR3 amino acids: CASSQIAGGYYEQYF. The CDR3 DNA reads as TGTGCCAGTAGTCAAATAGCGGGAGGATACTACGAGCAGTACTTC.

The gene calls are TRBV30 and TRBJ2-1; tentatively, D is TRBD1 or TRBD2 (6 bases each). The length of the CDR3 is 16 residues. Germline V gives CDR1 GTSNPN, CDR2 SVGIG (reference sequence). V was trimmed by 0 bases and J by 8 bases, leaving 20 bases between them. CDR3 coding DNA: TGTGCCTGGAGTGTAGGGGGGACGCAGGTTGGCTATGAGCAGTTCTTC. Its translation is CAWSVGGTQVGYEQFF.

This clonotype was counted between two and nine times. The genes are TRBV27 and TRBJ2-1; possible D gene TRBD2, 5 bases. From germline, CDR1 is MNHEY and CDR2 SMNVEV (reference sequence). There are 16 residues in the CDR3. The germline V and J ends were trimmed by 6 bases and 0 bases, with 15 bases remaining between them. This CDR3 reads CASRTRTTYSYNEQFF. In DNA, the CDR3 is TGTGCCAGCAGAACTAGGACCACCTACTCCTACAATGAGCAGTTCTTC.

The V gene is TRBV7-9, the J gene TRBJ2-5, with unresolved D. The CDR3 has 16 amino acids. V was shortened by 2 bases and J by 5 bases, with 18 bases between the two germline ends. Germline-derived CDR1 and CDR2 are SEHNR and FQNEAQ (reference sequence). The CDR3 nucleotides are TGTGCCAGCAGCTTATCCGCTGGACGGCTAATGGAGACCCAGTACTTC. As protein: CASSLSAGRLMETQYF.

The genes are TRBV5-1 and TRBJ2-1; D is perhaps TRBD1 or TRBD2 (6 bases each). Trimming pared 4 bases from V and 2 bases from J, leaving 16 bases between. Germline V gene data show CDR1 as SGHRS and CDR2 as YFSETQ. CDR3 length equals 16 residues. The CDR3 is CASSRTGTGAYNEQFF. The CDR3 nucleotides read TGCGCCAGCAGCAGAACAGGGACGGGGGCCTACAATGAGCAGTTCTTC. Full variable domain (rest looked up from reference TRBV5-1 and TRBJ2-1): KAGVTQTPRYLIKTRGQQVTLSCSPISGHRSVSWYQQTPGQGLQFLFEYFSETQRNKGNFPGRFSGRQFSNSRSEMNVSTLELGDSALYLCASSRTGTGAYNEQFFGPGTRLTVL.

This clonotype was counted a few times. This chain links TRBV7-2 with TRBJ2-1; 7 bases map to TRBD2. V lost 5 bases, J lost 6 bases, and 10 bases stayed unmatched. Germline CDR1 SGHTA, CDR2 FQGNSA. The CDR3 runs to 15 residues. The CDR3 loop reads CASSLSGNNANEQFF. The CDR3 nucleotides read TGTGCCAGCAGCCTAAGCGGGAACAACGCCAATGAGCAGTTCTTC.